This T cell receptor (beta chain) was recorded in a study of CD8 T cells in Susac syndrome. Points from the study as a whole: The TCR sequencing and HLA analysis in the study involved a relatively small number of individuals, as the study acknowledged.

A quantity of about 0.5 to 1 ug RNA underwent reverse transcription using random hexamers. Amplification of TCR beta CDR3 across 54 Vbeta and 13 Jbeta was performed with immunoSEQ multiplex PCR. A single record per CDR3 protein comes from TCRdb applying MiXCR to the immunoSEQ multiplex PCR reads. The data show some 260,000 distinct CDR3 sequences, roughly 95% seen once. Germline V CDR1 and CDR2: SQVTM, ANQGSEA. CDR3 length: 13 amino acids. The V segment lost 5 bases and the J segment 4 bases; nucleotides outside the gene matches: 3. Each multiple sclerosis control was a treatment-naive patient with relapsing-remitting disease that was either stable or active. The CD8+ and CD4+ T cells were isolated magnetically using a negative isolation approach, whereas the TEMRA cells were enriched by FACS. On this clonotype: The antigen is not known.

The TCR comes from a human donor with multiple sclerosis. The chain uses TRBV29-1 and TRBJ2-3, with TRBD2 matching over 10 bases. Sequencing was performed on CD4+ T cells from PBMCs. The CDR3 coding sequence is TGCAGCGTTAGCGGGAGGGCCTCAGATACGCAGTATTTT. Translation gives CSVSGRASDTQYF.